This paragraph reports one T cell receptor beta chain. The antigen is not known. The data belong to a study of cytomegalovirus exposure and HLA in healthy donors. Sequencing was performed with immunoSEQ multiplex PCR; in TCRdb, only in-frame clones are kept and a portion is missing. The sample records fewer than 85,000 clones, 94% being singletons. The CDR3 length is 14 residues. Germline lookup yields CDR1 SGHDT and CDR2 YYEEEE. V lost 1 base to trimming and J lost 4 bases, with 11 bases between them. Study conclusions and caveats: Many donors shared some public TCRs, even though most TCR sequences were rare. The listing of 150 or so TCR beta chains classed them as cytomegalovirus-associated. In vitro testing confirmed a few CMV-associated chains as specific for CMV antigens. The classifier reportedly diagnosed cytomegalovirus status with high sensitivity and specificity.

The sample taken for sequencing was PBMCs. V gene TRBV5-6 combines with J gene TRBJ1-2, with D maybe TRBD1 (6 bases). This clonotype was sampled from a woman aged 18-29 years in good health and CMV-seronegative. In nucleotides, the CDR3 is TGTGCCAGCAGCTTGATGGCAGGGGTCTATGGCTACACCTTC. Amino acids: CASSLMAGVYGYTF.